The entry below describes one TCR beta chain. Its antigen is currently unknown. This entry comes from a study of cytomegalovirus exposure and HLA in healthy donors. Study information: The Caucasian-associated ancestry cluster contained about 80% of the 300 to 400 genotyped donors.

The CDR3 sequence is 18 residues long. Trimming took 0 bases from V and 2 from J; bases not matched to a gene: 2. The V gene's germline CDR1 is ENHRY and CDR2 SYGVKD. General observations from the study: By a later analysis, the bulk of CMV-associated TCR beta chains appeared HLA-restricted. In vitro experiments confirmed that a few CMV-associated chains were specific for CMV antigens.

This PCR relied on a set of 60 Vbeta primers and 13 Jbeta primers. Some clones are missing from TCRdb's copy, which holds only in-frame ones; the method was immunoSEQ multiplex PCR. The table lists approximately 200,000 clones, roughly 84% of them singletons. The sequenced material came from PBMCs. This TCR came from a human donor in good health. This chain uses TRBV10-3 with TRBJ2-1; 15 bases agree with TRBD2. The CDR3 loop reads CAISESGLAGGAYNEQFF. CDR3 nucleotide sequence: TGTGCCATCAGTGAGTCGGGACTAGCGGGAGGCGCCTACAATGAGCAGTTCTTC.